One T cell receptor (beta chain) is described in this entry. The count of this clone is one. It lacks a known antigen. No per-base quality is available; no much larger clone lies one base away. The data belong to a study of OX40 agonist ivuxolimab in advanced cancers. Background on the whole study: Ivuxolimab, which targeted the costimulatory receptor OX40 (CD134), was an agonistic, fully human IgG2 monoclonal antibody. Three dose-escalation patients achieved partial responses, one with hepatocellular carcinoma and two with cutaneous melanoma. The point of sequencing TCRbeta in the periphery was to test whether ivuxolimab changed TCR sequence diversity and drove clonal T-cell expansion. In the dose-escalation cohort, roughly 80% of patients were male, and the mean age was approximately 60 years, with a range of 23 to 79. Of the 50 to 55 patients in dose escalation, some 20 had hepatocellular carcinoma, roughly 15 had melanoma, 9 had renal cell carcinoma and 9 had head and neck cancer. Patients were allowed to have had prior anti-PD-1, anti-PD-L1 or anti-CTLA-4 therapy, and approximately 40% of the dose-escalation patients had been treated with checkpoint inhibitors. The paper describes the monotherapy dose-escalation part (N of about 47 patients) of the phase I trial of ivuxolimab. Intravenous ivuxolimab was administered to patients every 2 weeks at six dose levels: 0.01, 0.1, 0.3, 1.5, 3 and 10 mg/kg. Overall study results and their limits: At doses of 0.1 to 3.0 mg/kg, clonal expansion of both CD4+ and CD8+ blood T cells was observed from baseline to week 6. Low levels of normalized T-cell clonal expansion were also seen in some patients who did not respond. In partial responders in the 0.1-3.0 mg/kg groups, normalized peripheral clonal expansion was found to be among the lowest, especially among CD8+ T cells. After ivuxolimab, more expanded clones were found on average in CD8+ T cells than in CD4+ T cells. The antigen specificity of the peripheral T cells that underwent clonal expansion was not determined.

Patients with autoimmune disease history or receiving systemic immunosuppression were excluded from the trial. Peripheral blood for TCR sequencing was drawn from every dose cohort at baseline, at cycle 4 day 1 and at cycle 7 day 1. Samples came from an open-label, multicenter, first-in-human phase I dose-escalation trial of ivuxolimab. Adults with locally advanced or metastatic head and neck squamous cell, hepatocellular, melanoma or renal cell carcinoma were enrolled in the trial. Before TCR sequencing, CD4+ T cells and CD8+ T cells were sorted from peripheral blood as separate populations. For sequencing of the TCRbeta CDR3 region, genomic DNA was extracted from the sorted cells. TCRbeta CDR3 regions were sequenced using the immunoSEQ Assay. TCRdb mirrors the immuneACCESS table, restricted to in-frame sequences. Some clones are absent from its copies; in checked studies, under half trace to an unresolved V gene, and the reason for the others is unknown. This sample is represented by tens of thousands of clones; 90% of them were singletons. The ten biggest clones cover approximately 0.7% of the sample.

Sequenced material: CD4+ or CD8+ T cells sorted from blood, taken in a trial of the OX40 agonist ivuxolimab. The sequence came from an adult with an advanced solid tumor such as melanoma, head and neck, liver or kidney cancer.

The CDR3 has the sequence CASSPLAGGTDTQYF. Here is the DNA: TGCGCCAGCAGCCCACTAGCGGGGGGCACAGATACGCAGTATTTT. The chain is assembled from TRBV5-1 and TRBJ2-3, and TRBD2 aligns with 11 junction nucleotides. CDR1 is given as SGHRS and CDR2 as YFSETQ, both from the germline V gene. Ends trimmed: V by 4 bases, J by 1 base; bases unmatched to a gene: 2. The CDR3 sequence holds 15 residues, the cysteine and phenylalanine included. Solely the CDR3 DNA is kept, with 45 bases framed from the first base.